This T cell receptor beta chain was identified during a study of shared clonotypes between healthy human individuals. The CDR3 sequence is 15 residues long. Germline lookup yields CDR1 MNHEY and CDR2 SMNVEV (reference sequence). The junction had 5 bases not matched to a gene; V was cut back by 2 bases and J by 2 bases. Study-wide findings and caveats: Having only a few donors restricted how much genetic and exposure-history diversity was captured.

Assay runs were performed at deep level. In the original analysis: Filtering was not the same, since immunoSEQ gave junction-only sequences without quality scores. Profiling relied on immunoSEQ multiplex PCR, and the TCRdb table lists in-frame clones only, not all of them. V, J and clone size are those of that table, while D and trimming were read from the DNA. The repertoire holds under 2,500,000 clones, with 95% as singletons. In regard to this clone: Its target is unknown.

The clonotype was recovered from a man aged 18 to 30 in good health. The V and J genes are TRBV27 and TRBJ1-2; TRBD1 matches 7 bases. The sequencing sample was made of naive CD4+ T cells sorted from blood. Subset: CD45RA+ positively selected. CDR3 in amino acids: CASSLQSDRNYGYTF. The DNA for the CDR3 is TGTGCCAGCAGTTTACAATCGGACAGGAACTATGGCTACACCTTC.